The clone carrying this T cell receptor (beta chain) was seen more than once but under ten times. No antigen is known for it. The data derive from a study of blood T cells in healthy people across ages. Study-level findings and limits: Higher diversity and more naive CD4+ cells were features of long-lived donors, compared to aged donors. From one million sequenced T cells, diversity estimates were lower bounds. Among T cells, TCR beta diversity per million cells dropped roughly linearly as age rose.

Next came a second PCR, run for about 7 to 11 cycles, which used a sample-barcoded 5' primer along with a J-beta primer mix. Every molecule of cDNA carried a tag from a template-switch adaptor with 12 random nucleotides. TCRdb analysed the 5' RACE reads with MiXCR anew, one entry per CDR3 protein. This sample has about 700,000 distinct CDR3 sequences, with 32% found just once. V dropped 0 bases and J dropped 0; count of bases not matched to a gene: 5. The CDR3 totals 17 residues. CDR1 SGHRS and CDR2 YFSETQ come from the germline V gene. The sequence was collected from a woman older than 75 in good health. This rearrangement joins TRBV5-1 to TRBJ2-2; 7 bases match TRBD1. The sequenced material came from blood. The CDR3 nucleotides read TGCGCCAGCAGCTTGGTCGGACAGGCAGCGAACACCGGGGAGCTGTTTTTT. Protein product: CASSLVGQAANTGELFF.